The clone carrying this T cell receptor beta chain was found many times. This record belongs to a study of T cells in Graves' hyperthyroidism and ophthalmopathy. Researchers took RNA transcripts and amplified the TCR beta CDR3 regions from them. The TCR CDR3 first-round RT-PCR relied on the HTBI primer set. TCRdb re-called the multiplex PCR reads through MiXCR, storing one row per CDR3 protein. Among approximately 600,000 distinct CDR3 sequences, 14% were seen once, and the ten largest hold roughly 6.9%. The CDR3 length is 16 residues. Trimming at V came to 0 bases and at J to 2 bases, leaving 4 bases not matched to a gene. Per the germline V gene, CDR1 is MNHNY and CDR2 is SVGAGI (reference sequence). PBMCs were collected from an approximately 9.3 ml volume of fresh peripheral blood.

The material sequenced was blood. This chain connects TRBV6-6 to TRBJ2-1; 7 nucleotides agree with TRBD2. The TCR originated in a woman between 18 and 29 years old with Graves' ophthalmopathy. CDR3 sequence reads: CASSYSSGGTYNEQFF. CDR3 nucleotide sequence: TGTGCCAGCAGTTACTCTTCGGGAGGAACCTACAATGAGCAGTTCTTC.